This T cell receptor beta chain was profiled in a study of post-analysis software for immune sequencing data. Study results and limitations: Patients used about five TRBV segments, including TRBV5-6, TRBV5-1 and TRBV20-1, more often than controls. Controls significantly exceeded multiple sclerosis patients in normalized Chao1 diversity.

Built from TCR beta cDNA, the libraries had unique molecular identifiers in them. TCRdb fed the PCR reads into MiXCR, producing one record per CDR3 protein. The table has about 570,000 distinct CDR3 sequences, 34% seen once. The CDR3 spans 12 residues. Trimming shortened V by 4 bases and J by 8 bases, and 11 bases separated the two germline ends. This clonotype appeared a few times. Its antigen remains unidentified. This receptor was taken from a girl younger than 18 with multiple sclerosis. The chain uses TRBV12-3 or TRBV12-4 and TRBJ1-2; D may be TRBD1 (6 bases). Sequences were obtained from blood. The CDR3 DNA follows: TGTGCCAGCAGTTCCCAGGGGTGGGGCTACACCTTC. The encoded protein is CASSSQGWGYTF.